This T cell receptor beta chain derives from a study of cytomegalovirus exposure and HLA in healthy donors. As for the study in general: An earlier analysis identified 117 million unique TCR beta sequences in 150 million to 200 million T cells.

Looked up from germline, CDR1 is SSHAT and CDR2 is FNYEAQ (reference sequence). Trimming at V came to 4 bases and at J to 0 bases, leaving 3 bases not matched to a gene. CDR3 length: 15 amino acids. The table lists this clone with a few counts. PCR primers comprised 60 Vbeta and 13 Jbeta primers. The assay was immunoSEQ multiplex PCR, and TCRdb's table has in-frame clones only and misses some. This sample has tens of thousands of clones, with less than 65% found just once. The sequence was obtained from a woman aged 25 to 39 in good health and CMV-seronegative. This sequence joins TRBV7-7 and TRBJ2-7, with 10 nucleotides matching TRBD1. Sequences were obtained from PBMCs. In DNA, the CDR3 is TGTGCCAGCAGCTATGGGACAGGGGCCTCCTACGAGCAGTACTTC. This encodes CASSYGTGASYEQYF. The variable domain in full, completed from reference TRBV7-7 and TRBJ2-7, reads GAGVSQSPRYKVTKRGQDVTLRCDPISSHATLYWYQQALGQGPEFLTYFNYEAQPDKSGLPSDRFSAERPEGSISTLTIQRTEQRDSAMYRCASSYGTGASYEQYFGPGTRLTVT.